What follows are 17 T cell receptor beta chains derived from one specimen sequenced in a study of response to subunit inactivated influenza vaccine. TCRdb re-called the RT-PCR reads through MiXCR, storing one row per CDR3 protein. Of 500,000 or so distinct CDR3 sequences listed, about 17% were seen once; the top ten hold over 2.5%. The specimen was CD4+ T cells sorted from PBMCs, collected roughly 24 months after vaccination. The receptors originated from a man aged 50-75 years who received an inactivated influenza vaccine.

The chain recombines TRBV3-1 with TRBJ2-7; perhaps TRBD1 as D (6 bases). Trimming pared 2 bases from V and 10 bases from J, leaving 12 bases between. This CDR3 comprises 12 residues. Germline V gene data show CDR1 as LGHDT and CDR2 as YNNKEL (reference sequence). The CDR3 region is CASSQRTGLQYF. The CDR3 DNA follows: TGTGCCAGCAGCCAACGCACAGGGTTACAGTACTTC.

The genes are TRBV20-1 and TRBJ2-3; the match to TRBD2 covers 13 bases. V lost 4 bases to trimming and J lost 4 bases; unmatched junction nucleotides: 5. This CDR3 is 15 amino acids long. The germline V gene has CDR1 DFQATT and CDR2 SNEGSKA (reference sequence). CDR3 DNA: TGCAGTGCTATCTGGACTAGCGGGAGTTCAGATACGCAGTATTTT. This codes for CSAIWTSGSSDTQYF.

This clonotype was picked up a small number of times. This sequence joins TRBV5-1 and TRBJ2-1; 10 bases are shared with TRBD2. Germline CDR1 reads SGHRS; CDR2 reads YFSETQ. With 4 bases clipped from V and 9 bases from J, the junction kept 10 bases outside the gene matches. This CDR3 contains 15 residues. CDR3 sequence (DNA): TGCGCCAGCAGCATTCTAGCGGGAGAAAGAAGTGAGCAGTTCTTC. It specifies CASSILAGERSEQFF.

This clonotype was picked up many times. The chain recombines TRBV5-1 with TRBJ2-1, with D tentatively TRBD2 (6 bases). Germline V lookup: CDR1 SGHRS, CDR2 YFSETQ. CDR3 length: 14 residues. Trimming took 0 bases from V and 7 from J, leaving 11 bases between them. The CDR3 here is CASSLGGSGNEQFF. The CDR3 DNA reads TGCGCCAGCAGCTTGGGAGGCAGCGGGAATGAGCAGTTCTTC.

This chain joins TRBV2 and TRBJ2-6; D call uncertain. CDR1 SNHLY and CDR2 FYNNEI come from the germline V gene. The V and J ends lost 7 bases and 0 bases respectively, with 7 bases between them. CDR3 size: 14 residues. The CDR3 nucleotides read TGTGCCAGCATTTGGGGCTCTGGGGCCAACGTCCTGACTTTC. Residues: CASIWGSGANVLTF.

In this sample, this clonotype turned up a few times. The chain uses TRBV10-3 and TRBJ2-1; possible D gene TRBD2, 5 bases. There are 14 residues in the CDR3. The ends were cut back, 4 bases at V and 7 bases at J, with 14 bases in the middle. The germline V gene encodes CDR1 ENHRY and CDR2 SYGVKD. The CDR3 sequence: CAISANREANEQFF. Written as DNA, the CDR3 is TGTGCCATCAGTGCCAACCGGGAAGCAAATGAGCAGTTCTTC.

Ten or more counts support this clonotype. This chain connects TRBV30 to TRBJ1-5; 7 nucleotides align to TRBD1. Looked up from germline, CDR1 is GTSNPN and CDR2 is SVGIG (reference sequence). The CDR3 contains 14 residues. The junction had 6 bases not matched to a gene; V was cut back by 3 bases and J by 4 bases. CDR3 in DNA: TGTGCCTGGAGAGCGGGACAGCCGAATCAGCCCCAGCATTTT. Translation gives CAWRAGQPNQPQHF.

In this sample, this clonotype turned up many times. The DNA of the CDR3 is TGTGCCAGCAGCTTAGAATTTTTGGCTACAGGTCTTCGAGGGGCTTTCTTT. Its protein product is CASSLEFLATGLRGAFF. The chain carries TRBV11-2 and TRBJ1-1; TRBD1 might be the D (5 bases). The CDR3 totals 17 residues. The V gene's germline CDR1 is SGHAT and CDR2 FQNNGV. Trimming shortened V by 0 bases and J by 11 bases, and 25 bases separated the two germline ends.

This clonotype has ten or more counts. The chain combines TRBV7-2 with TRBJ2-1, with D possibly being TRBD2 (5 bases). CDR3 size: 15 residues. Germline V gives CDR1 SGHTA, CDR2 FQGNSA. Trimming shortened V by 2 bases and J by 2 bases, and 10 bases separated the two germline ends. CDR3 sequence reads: CASSLSGGPYNEQFF. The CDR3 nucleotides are TGTGCCAGCAGCTTAAGTGGAGGCCCCTACAATGAGCAGTTCTTC.

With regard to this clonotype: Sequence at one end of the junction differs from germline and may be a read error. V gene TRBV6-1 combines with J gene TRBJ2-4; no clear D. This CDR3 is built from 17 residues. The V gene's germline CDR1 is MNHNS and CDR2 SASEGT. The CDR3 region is CAISETIPVLDKNIQYF. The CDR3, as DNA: TGTGCCATCAGTGAAACGATACCCGTGCTGGACAAAAACATTCAGTACTTC.

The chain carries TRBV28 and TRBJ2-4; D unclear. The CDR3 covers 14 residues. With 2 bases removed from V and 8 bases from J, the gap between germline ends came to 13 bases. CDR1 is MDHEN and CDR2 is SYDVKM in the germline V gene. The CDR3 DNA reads TGTGCCAGCAGTTTACGTCCGCCGCGGTACATTCAGTACTTC. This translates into CASSLRPPRYIQYF.

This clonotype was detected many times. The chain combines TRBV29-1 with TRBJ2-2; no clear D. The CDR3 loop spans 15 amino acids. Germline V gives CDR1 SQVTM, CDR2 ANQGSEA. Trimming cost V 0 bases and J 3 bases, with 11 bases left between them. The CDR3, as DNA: TGCAGCGTTGAAGATGGGGTCGGGTACACCGGGGAGCTGTTTTTT. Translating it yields CSVEDGVGYTGELFF.

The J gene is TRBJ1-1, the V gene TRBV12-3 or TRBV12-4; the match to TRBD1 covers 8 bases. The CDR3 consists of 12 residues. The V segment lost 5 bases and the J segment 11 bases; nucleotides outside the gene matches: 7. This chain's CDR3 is CASSPLTGGAFF. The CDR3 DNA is TGTGCCAGCAGTCCCTTAACAGGGGGGGCTTTCTTT.

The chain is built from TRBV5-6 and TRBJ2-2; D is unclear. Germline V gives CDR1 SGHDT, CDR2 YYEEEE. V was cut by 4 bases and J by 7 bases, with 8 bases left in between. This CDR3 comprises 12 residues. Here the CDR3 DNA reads TGTGCCAGCAGCCCCCAGCGCGGGGAGCTGTTTTTT. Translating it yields CASSPQRGELFF.

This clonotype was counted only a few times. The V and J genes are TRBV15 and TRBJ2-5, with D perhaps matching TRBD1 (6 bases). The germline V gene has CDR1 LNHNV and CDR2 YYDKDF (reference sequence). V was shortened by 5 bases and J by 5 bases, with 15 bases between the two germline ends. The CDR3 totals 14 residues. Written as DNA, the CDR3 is TGTGCCACCAGCGGGGACAAGCCACGGGAGACCCAGTACTTC. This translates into CATSGDKPRETQYF.

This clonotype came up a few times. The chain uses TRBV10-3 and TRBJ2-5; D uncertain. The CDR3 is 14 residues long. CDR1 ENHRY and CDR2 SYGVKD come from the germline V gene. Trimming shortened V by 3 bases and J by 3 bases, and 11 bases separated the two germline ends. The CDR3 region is CAISDLPKEETQYF. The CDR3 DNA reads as TGTGCCATCAGTGATCTCCCGAAAGAAGAGACCCAGTACTTC.

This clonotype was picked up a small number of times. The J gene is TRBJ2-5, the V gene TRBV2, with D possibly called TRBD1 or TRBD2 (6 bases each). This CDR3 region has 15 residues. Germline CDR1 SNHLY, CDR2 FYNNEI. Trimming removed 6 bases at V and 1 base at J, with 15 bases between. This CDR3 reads CASRGLGGLQETQYF. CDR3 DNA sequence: TGTGCCAGCAGGGGGCTAGGGGGGCTCCAAGAGACCCAGTACTTC.